These 19 T cell receptor beta chains share one sample of origin, sequenced in a study of blood T cell repertoires in COVID-19 (TCRdb year 2020). Library preparation used the immunoSEQ multiplex PCR assay. TCRdb retrieved this table from immuneACCESS and kept in-frame rearrangements only. Not all clones are present; in checked studies, unresolved V genes account for under half, and no reason is known for the remainder. A total of around 180,000 clones appear in this sample, roughly nine tenths of them only once. 2.1% of the sample is held by the ten biggest clonotypes. Specimen: peripheral blood. The receptor set was obtained from a man in his 70s with active or convalescent COVID-19.

The chain joins TRBV10-3 to TRBJ1-5; D perhaps matches TRBD1 (6 bases). V was trimmed by 3 bases and J by 4 bases, leaving 7 bases between them. Per germline, CDR1 ENHRY and CDR2 SYGVKD. The CDR3 contains 13 residues. As DNA, the CDR3 is TGTGCCATCAGTGATACAGGGAATCAGCCCCAGCATTTT. This translates into CAISDTGNQPQHF.

The V call is TRBV6-5, the J call TRBJ2-2; maybe TRBD2 (6 bases). CDR1 MNHEY and CDR2 SVGAGI come from the germline V gene. The CDR3 sequence is 16 residues long. With 4 bases removed from V and 4 bases from J, the gap between germline ends came to 16 bases. The chain's CDR3 is CASSSPMGRITGELFF. DNA of the CDR3: TGTGCCAGCAGTTCGCCTATGGGGAGGATCACCGGGGAGCTGTTTTTT.

The chain is built from TRBV29-1 and TRBJ2-7; TRBD1 agrees at 9 bases. The CDR3 spans 13 residues. Germline CDR1 reads SQVTM; CDR2 reads ANQGSEA. V lost 7 bases, J lost 0 bases, and 4 bases stayed unmatched. The CDR3 nucleotides read TGCAGCGCCGGACAGGGGATCTCCTACGAGCAGTACTTC. As protein: CSAGQGISYEQYF.

The V and J genes are TRBV7-6 and TRBJ1-5, with D perhaps matching TRBD1 (6 bases). This CDR3 comprises 14 residues. The germline gives CDR1 SGHVS, CDR2 FNYEAQ. V was shortened by 0 bases and J by 7 bases, with 10 bases between the two germline ends. The CDR3 DNA is TGTGCCAGCAGCTTAGCGCCGGGACAACAGCCCCAGCATTTT. It encodes CASSLAPGQQPQHF.

The rearrangement joins TRBV5-4 to TRBJ1-3; the match to TRBD1 covers 8 bases. The CDR3 has 14 residues. V lost 4 bases and J lost 4; bases outside the gene matches: 4. The germline V gene encodes CDR1 SGHNT and CDR2 YYREEE (reference sequence). CDR3 residues: CASSATGVGNTIYF. The CDR3 DNA reads as TGTGCCAGCAGCGCGACAGGGGTCGGAAACACCATATATTTT. Complete variable domain (other parts from reference TRBV5-4 and TRBJ1-3): ETGVTQSPTHLIKTRGQQVTLRCSSQSGHNTVSWYQQALGQGPQFIFQYYREEENGRGNFPPRFSGLQFPNYSSELNVNALELDDSALYLCASSATGVGNTIYFGEGSWLTVV.

The chain couples TRBV14 to TRBJ2-1; D possibly corresponds to TRBD2 (5 bases). V was pared by 4 bases and J by 0 bases, with 13 bases between. This CDR3 contains 16 residues. Germline-derived CDR1 and CDR2 are SGHDN and FVKESK. The CDR3 DNA is TGTGCCAGCAGCCTGGTCGGACTTCTCTCCTACAATGAGCAGTTCTTC. It is translated as CASSLVGLLSYNEQFF.

The rearrangement joins TRBV12-3 or TRBV12-4 to TRBJ1-2; possible D gene TRBD1, 6 bases. The CDR3 is 12 amino acids. V gave up 7 bases and J gave up 6 bases, with 12 bases separating them. DNA for the CDR3: TGTGCCAGCAATAGGGGGGGGGATGGCTACACCTTC. The encoded protein is CASNRGGDGYTF.

This sequence joins TRBV27 and TRBJ1-1; tentative D call: TRBD1 (5 bases). Germline lookup yields CDR1 MNHEY and CDR2 SMNVEV (reference sequence). Trimming took off 5 bases at V and 3 bases at J, with 16 bases between the two ends. This CDR3 is 15 amino acids long. CDR3 in amino acids: CASSMVFWGDTEAFF. DNA of the CDR3: TGTGCCAGCAGTATGGTCTTCTGGGGGGACACTGAAGCTTTCTTT.

This rearrangement joins TRBV14 to TRBJ2-7; TRBD1 aligns across 8 bases. CDR3 length equals 14 residues. Germline CDR1 is SGHDN and CDR2 is FVKESK. V trimming: 0 bases; J trimming: 6 bases; junction bases outside the gene matches: 4. In DNA form, the CDR3 reads TGTGCCAGCAGCCAAGATGCCAGGGGGCGCGAGCAGTACTTC. This codes for CASSQDARGREQYF. Drawing the rest from reference TRBV14 and TRBJ2-7, the complete variable domain is EAGVTQFPSHSVIEKGQTVTLRCDPISGHDNLYWYRRVMGKEIKFLLHFVKESKQDESGMPNNRFLAERTGGTYSTLKVQPAELEDSGVYFCASSQDARGREQYFGPGTRLTVT.

This rearrangement joins TRBV7-9 to TRBJ2-2, with TRBD1 identical over 10 bases. Trimming cost V 5 bases and J 7 bases; bases outside gene matches: 7. Germline CDR1 and CDR2: SEHNR and FQNEAQ (reference sequence). The CDR3 totals 15 residues. The CDR3 spells CASSPLRTGGGELFF. As DNA, the CDR3 is TGTGCCAGCAGCCCTCTCCGGACAGGGGGCGGGGAGCTGTTTTTT.

The chain recombines TRBV10-3 with TRBJ1-5; D not resolved. CDR1 ENHRY and CDR2 SYGVKD come from the germline V gene. There are 16 residues in the CDR3. Deletions cut 3 bases from V and 7 bases from J, with 19 bases between. This CDR3 reads CAISDLGSTSGQPQHF. The CDR3, as DNA: TGTGCCATCAGTGACTTAGGGAGTACCTCGGGACAGCCCCAGCATTTT.

The chain combines TRBV5-6 with TRBJ2-3; D not resolved. CDR1 and CDR2 (germline): SGHDT, YYEEEE. V was shortened by 2 bases and J by 4 bases, with 8 bases between the two germline ends. The CDR3 is 13 residues long. The CDR3 region has the DNA TGTGCCAGCAGCTTTCGGTTCTCAGATACGCAGTATTTT. Residues: CASSFRFSDTQYF.

This clone was observed a few times. This chain connects TRBV2 to TRBJ2-5, with a tentative D call TRBD1 (6 bases). Germline values: CDR1 SNHLY, CDR2 FYNNEI. CDR3 length: 13 residues. V shed 4 bases and J shed 4 bases, with 10 bases lying between them. CDR3 DNA sequence: TGTGCCAGCAGTGTACGCAGGGGAGAGACCCAGTACTTC. This translates into CASSVRRGETQYF.

The chain joins TRBV5-1 to TRBJ2-5, with a possible D match to TRBD2 (6 bases). This CDR3 is 14 amino acids long. Trimming took 2 bases from V and 4 from J, leaving 12 bases between them. Germline assignment: CDR1 SGHRS and CDR2 YFSETQ. The DNA for the CDR3 is TGCGCCAGCAGCTTCGGCGGGACGACAGAGACCCAGTACTTC. Translating gives CASSFGGTTETQYF.

This rearrangement joins TRBV29-1 to TRBJ1-3, with D perhaps TRBD1 (5 bases). Germline V gene lookup returns CDR1 SQVTM and CDR2 ANQGSEA. Trimming shortened V by 1 base and J by 0 bases, and 13 bases separated the two germline ends. CDR3 length equals 16 residues. CDR3 sequence reads: CSVEGSAGRSGNTIYF. Written as DNA, the CDR3 is TGCAGCGTTGAAGGGTCGGCAGGGCGCTCTGGAAACACCATATATTTT.

The chain employs TRBV19 and TRBJ1-5; D unclear. Germline lookup yields CDR1 LNHDA and CDR2 SQIVND (reference sequence). Trimming took 5 bases from V and 0 from J, leaving 11 bases between them. The CDR3 loop spans 15 amino acids. The DNA of the CDR3 is TGTGCCAGTAGTGCCAAGACACATAGCAATCAGCCCCAGCATTTT. It codes for CASSAKTHSNQPQHF.

The chain couples TRBV21-1 to TRBJ1-4. TRBV21-1 corresponds to a pseudogene. The CDR3 consists of 12 residues. The CDR3 DNA sequence: TGTGCCAGCAGCCCCCCTTATGAAAAACTGTTTTTT. The encoded protein is CASSPPYEKLFF.

The V and J genes are TRBV5-4 and TRBJ2-1; D possibly corresponds to TRBD2 (7 bases). The germline V gene encodes CDR1 SGHNT and CDR2 YYREEE (reference sequence). This CDR3 has 17 residues. V lost 6 bases to trimming and J lost 0 bases, with 19 bases between them. The CDR3 spells CASIWGGGGGSYNEQFF. CDR3 bases: TGTGCCAGCATCTGGGGGGGCGGGGGAGGCTCCTACAATGAGCAGTTCTTC.

The rearrangement links TRBV19 to TRBJ2-2; TRBD1 agrees at 9 bases. This CDR3 has 15 amino acids. V trimming: 8 bases; J trimming: 0 bases; junction bases outside the gene matches: 4. Germline V CDR1 and CDR2: LNHDA, SQIVND (reference sequence). The CDR3 coding sequence is TGTGCCAGTGGGACAGGGCCCGCGAACACCGGGGAGCTGTTTTTT. Residues: CASGTGPANTGELFF. Supplemented by reference TRBV19 and TRBJ2-2, the full variable domain reads DGGITQSPKYLFRKEGQNVTLSCEQNLNHDAMYWYRQDPGQGLRLIYYSQIVNDFQKGDIAEGYSVSREKKESFPLTVTSAQKNPTAFYLCASGTGPANTGELFFGEGSRLTVL.